The next 27 T cell receptor beta chains were all read from a single sample in a study of technical replicates of blood from a handful of donors. The protocol was immunoSEQ multiplex PCR, while the TCRdb copy is restricted to in-frame clones and leaves out a portion. The table records almost 90,000 clones, approximately 95% of them present only once. Sequenced: T cells isolated from PBMCs. The receptors originated from a human donor in good health.

The chain has TRBV9 and TRBJ2-7, with TRBD2 as a possible D gene (6 bases). Germline V CDR1 and CDR2: SGDLS, YYNGEE. The CDR3 has 15 amino acids. V was clipped by 0 bases and J by 2 bases, with 12 bases between them. The CDR3, as DNA: TGTGCCAGCAGCGTAGGTGGGACTCTCGCCTACGAGCAGTACTTC. It translates to CASSVGGTLAYEQYF.

The genes are TRBV27 and TRBJ1-5, with D uncertain. Trimming shortened V by 7 bases and J by 7 bases, and 26 bases separated the two germline ends. In germline, CDR1 is MNHEY, CDR2 SMNVEV (reference sequence). This CDR3 has 17 amino acids. The CDR3 protein is CASKVYGVGRLDQPQHF. CDR3 nucleotide sequence: TGTGCCAGCAAGGTATACGGGGTCGGGAGATTAGACCAGCCCCAGCATTTT.

The rearrangement uses TRBV27 and TRBJ2-6, with 10 bases identical to TRBD1. CDR1 is MNHEY and CDR2 is SMNVEV in the germline V gene (reference sequence). V lost 5 bases to trimming and J lost 3 bases; unmatched junction nucleotides: 10. The CDR3 loop spans 18 amino acids. The CDR3 reads CASSRDRGAGDGANVLTF. In DNA form, the CDR3 reads TGTGCCAGCAGTAGGGACAGGGGCGCAGGGGATGGGGCCAACGTCCTGACTTTC.

The count of this clone is one. The chain carries TRBV6-4 and TRBJ2-1; TRBD2 agrees at 8 bases. CDR1 MRHNA and CDR2 SNTAGT come from the germline V gene. V trimming: 5 bases; J trimming: 4 bases; junction bases outside the gene matches: 4. This CDR3 has 14 amino acids. CDR3 sequence: CASSPLAEYNEQFF. CDR3 nucleotide sequence: TGTGCCAGCAGTCCACTAGCGGAGTACAATGAGCAGTTCTTC.

This clone was found once. CDR3 nucleotide sequence: TGTGCCAGCAGTTACTCGCCCGGACTAGCGGAAGGCCCCCTCTTCTTC. Its translation: CASSYSPGLAEGPLFF. The J gene is TRBJ2-1, the V gene TRBV6-5; 10 bases match TRBD2. V lost 0 bases to trimming and J lost 16 bases; unmatched junction nucleotides: 15. The CDR3 has 16 residues. Germline CDR1 and CDR2: MNHEY and SVGAGI.

The chain uses TRBV5-1 and TRBJ1-2; 8 positions match TRBD1. The V segment lost 4 bases and the J segment 5 bases; nucleotides outside the gene matches: 10. The CDR3 length is 15 residues. CDR1 is SGHRS, CDR2 YFSETQ, per germline. This chain's CDR3 is CASSNPGQAEYGYTF. The CDR3 coding sequence is TGCGCCAGCAGCAATCCGGGACAGGCTGAGTATGGCTACACCTTC.

The CDR3 DNA sequence: TGTGCCAGTAGGAGCGGGAGGGCCTACAATGAGCAGTTCTTC. Translation gives CASRSGRAYNEQFF. The V gene is TRBV19, the J gene TRBJ2-1, with 10 bases that match TRBD2. This CDR3 region has 14 residues. V trimming: 6 bases; J trimming: 2 bases; junction bases outside the gene matches: 1. Germline V gene sequence: CDR1 LNHDA, CDR2 SQIVND (reference sequence).

V is TRBV4-3 and J is TRBJ1-5; TRBD1 might be the D (5 bases). Deletions cut 1 base from V and 10 bases from J, with 8 bases between. CDR3 length: 12 amino acids. Germline V lookup: CDR1 LGHNA, CDR2 YSLEER. CDR3 in DNA: TGCGCCAGCAGCCAAGGAACAGGACCCCAGCATTTT. This translates into CASSQGTGPQHF.

The chain joins TRBV6-5 to TRBJ2-7; D not resolved. The germline CDR1 and CDR2 sequences are MNHEY and SVGAGI. The CDR3 totals 12 residues. The V end lost 4 bases, the J end lost 0 bases, and 4 bases lay between the germline ends. CDR3 protein: CASSSLSYEQYF. For the CDR3, the DNA is TGTGCCAGCAGTTCCCTCTCCTACGAGCAGTACTTC.

The chain is built from TRBV28 and TRBJ2-7; a weak D match, TRBD2 (6 bases). The V gene lost 8 bases and the J gene lost 3 bases, with 14 bases spanning the gap. Germline lookup yields CDR1 MDHEN and CDR2 SYDVKM. The CDR3 is made up of 13 amino acids. The CDR3 DNA follows: TGTGCCAGCGAGGACGGGACTGGCTACGAGCAGTACTTC. It codes for CASEDGTGYEQYF.

CDR3: CASSARLAGDTGELFF. For the CDR3, the DNA is TGTGCCAGCAGCGCCCGACTAGCGGGAGATACCGGGGAGCTGTTTTTT. The J gene is TRBJ2-2, the V gene TRBV9, with 12 bases matching TRBD2. After removal of 3 bases from V and 5 bases from J, the junction contained 5 bases not matched to a gene. The CDR3 spans 16 residues. CDR1 is SGDLS and CDR2 is YYNGEE in the germline V gene.

The chain couples TRBV29-1 to TRBJ2-3; TRBD2 is a possible D gene (6 bases). The CDR3 contains 14 residues. Germline CDR1 SQVTM, CDR2 ANQGSEA. Between the trimmed V and J ends, which lost 6 bases and 8 bases, there was a span of 21 bases. The CDR3 here is CSVPSGLRRGTQYF. The DNA of the CDR3 is TGCAGCGTGCCCTCGGGACTCCGACGGGGTACGCAGTATTTT.

V usage is TRBV6-1 and J usage is TRBJ2-5, with 8 bases fitting TRBD1. This CDR3 is built from 14 residues. J lost 4 bases, V lost 4 bases, and 5 bases had no gene match. Germline loops: CDR1 MNHNS, CDR2 SASEGT. The CDR3 is CASSAQTGGETQYF. CDR3 sequence (DNA): TGTGCCAGCAGTGCCCAAACAGGGGGAGAGACCCAGTACTTC.

The CDR3 reads CASSLPVGGTDTQYF. CDR3 coding DNA: TGCGCCAGCAGCTTGCCGGTAGGGGGCACAGATACGCAGTATTTT. The chain uses TRBV5-1 and TRBJ2-3, with D perhaps matching TRBD1 (5 bases). V was trimmed by 1 base and J by 1 base, leaving 10 bases between them. This CDR3 spans 15 amino acids. Germline V CDR1 and CDR2: SGHRS, YFSETQ.

The V gene is TRBV6-7, the J gene TRBJ1-1; D is unclear. TRBV6-7 carries the ORF label, with uncertain function. There are 16 residues in the CDR3. Trimming shortened V by 11 bases and J by 3 bases, and 25 bases separated the two germline ends. CDR3 protein: CAFHRMLEGEDTEAFF. The CDR3 coding sequence is TGTGCCTTTCACCGCATGTTAGAGGGAGAGGACACTGAAGCTTTCTTT.

The count of this clone is one. This chain links TRBV10-3 with TRBJ2-7; TRBD2 might be the D (6 bases). V was shortened by 4 bases and J by 3 bases, with 7 bases between the two germline ends. Germline lookup yields CDR1 ENHRY and CDR2 SYGVKD. CDR3 length: 12 amino acids. CDR3 region: CAISGEDYEQYF. The CDR3 DNA reads TGTGCCATCAGTGGGGAGGACTACGAGCAGTACTTC.

This chain joins TRBV19 and TRBJ2-1; tentatively, D is TRBD2 (5 bases). With 6 bases removed from V and 4 bases from J, the gap between germline ends came to 13 bases. CDR3 length equals 14 residues. The V gene's germline CDR1 is LNHDA and CDR2 SQIVND (reference sequence). Here the CDR3 reads CASSQRAAYNEQFF. CDR3 in DNA: TGTGCCAGTAGCCAGAGGGCAGCTTACAATGAGCAGTTCTTC.

V gene TRBV27 combines with J gene TRBJ2-7, with 8 bases lining up with TRBD1. The CDR3 is made up of 14 amino acids. Losses at the gene ends were 6 bases for V and 4 bases for J; bases not matched to a gene: 8. Germline-derived CDR1 and CDR2 are MNHEY and SMNVEV (reference sequence). In DNA, the CDR3 is TGTGCCAGCAGAAAGACAGGGGAGGTTTACGAGCAGTACTTC. It codes for CASRKTGEVYEQYF.

The V and J genes are TRBV18 and TRBJ1-2; D is possibly TRBD1 (5 bases). Between the trimmed V and J ends, which lost 1 base and 2 bases, there was a span of 8 bases. The CDR3 has 14 amino acids. CDR1 KGHSH and CDR2 LQKENI come from the germline V gene. The CDR3 DNA reads TGTGCCAGCTCACCACAGGGGTCCAACTATGGCTACACCTTC. Translation: CASSPQGSNYGYTF.

The chain couples TRBV14 to TRBJ2-5, with a weak D call TRBD2 (7 bases). CDR1 is SGHDN and CDR2 is FVKESK in the germline V gene. This CDR3 comprises 16 residues. The ends were cut back, 0 bases at V and 6 bases at J, with 17 bases in the middle. In nucleotides, the CDR3 is TGTGCCAGCAGCCAAGACCTATGGGGAGGGGGAAAGACCCAGTACTTC. Encoded protein: CASSQDLWGGGKTQYF.

The CDR3 region has the DNA TGTGCCAGCAGCCAGGAGACTAGCGGGAGTTCAAGAACCGGGGAGCTGTTTTTT. Encoded protein: CASSQETSGSSRTGELFF. The rearrangement uses TRBV4-2 and TRBJ2-2; 12 positions match TRBD2. Looked up from germline, CDR1 is LGHNA and CDR2 is YNFKEQ. With V trimmed by 3 bases and J by 5 bases, 10 bases remained unmatched. This CDR3 spans 18 amino acids.

CDR3 sequence: CASSPRGETQYF. The CDR3 nucleotides read TGTGCCAGCAGTCCCAGGGGGGAGACCCAGTACTTC. This chain uses TRBV7-9 with TRBJ2-5, with TRBD1 matching over 7 bases. Trimming at V came to 6 bases and at J to 5 bases, leaving 3 bases not matched to a gene. Germline CDR1 and CDR2: SEHNR and FQNEAQ (reference sequence). The CDR3 runs to 12 residues.

The V call is TRBV4-2, the J call TRBJ2-1; 8 bases are shared with TRBD2. This CDR3 spans 16 amino acids. The junction had 7 bases not matched to a gene; V was cut back by 0 bases and J by 6 bases. Per the germline V gene, CDR1 is LGHNA and CDR2 is YNFKEQ. The CDR3 spells CASSQDEASGRNEQFF. CDR3 DNA: TGTGCCAGCAGCCAAGATGAGGCTAGCGGGCGCAATGAGCAGTTCTTC.

The chain has TRBV5-1 and TRBJ2-7, with TRBD1 matching 7 bases. Germline CDR1 reads SGHRS; CDR2 reads YFSETQ. The CDR3 contains 13 residues. The trim removed 4 bases at V and 3 bases at J, leaving 4 bases unmatched. CDR3 in amino acids: CASSGDSYYEQYF. CDR3 nucleotides: TGCGCCAGCAGCGGGGACAGTTACTACGAGCAGTACTTC.

The chain has TRBV11-2 and TRBJ1-5; D gene ambiguous. V lost 0 bases, J lost 5 bases, and 11 bases lay in between. CDR1 and CDR2 from the germline V gene are SGHAT and FQNNGV. The CDR3 length is 15 residues. The CDR3 bases are TGTGCCAGCAGCTTAGATCTTCTAACGGATCAGCCCCAGCATTTT. Amino acids: CASSLDLLTDQPQHF. Based on the CDR3 plus reference TRBV11-2 and TRBJ1-5, the full variable domain is EAGVAQSPRYKIIEKRQSVAFWCNPISGHATLYWYQQILGQGPKLLIQFQNNGVVDDSQLPKDRFSAERLKGVDSTLKIQPAKLEDSAVYLCASSLDLLTDQPQHFGDGTRLSIL.

The chain links TRBV6-1 to TRBJ2-1; possibly TRBD1 for D (5 bases). The germline gives CDR1 MNHNS, CDR2 SASEGT. This CDR3 is built from 13 residues. V was trimmed by 2 bases and J by 3 bases, leaving 5 bases between them. CDR3 residues: CASSEQGYNEQFF. The CDR3 DNA follows: TGTGCCAGCAGTGAACAGGGCTACAATGAGCAGTTCTTC.

This clone was counted a few times. The rearrangement joins TRBV12-1 to TRBJ2-4; TRBD2 is the table's D call and was not checked against the DNA. TRBV12-1 is a pseudogene. This CDR3 has 19 amino acids. Written as DNA, the CDR3 is TGTGCCAGCAGCTCCAAGAGGACTAGACTCTACTACGCCAAAAACATTCAGTACTTC. Residues: CASSSKRTRLYYAKNIQYF.